Each of the 13 T cell receptor beta chains below was sequenced from the same sample in a study of monozygotic twins with inflammatory bowel disease. TCRdb reprocessed the 5' RACE reads and stores each CDR3 protein as one record, lacking DNA. This listing includes 170,000 or so distinct CDR3 sequences. Sequenced input: blood. These receptors were obtained from a human donor with ulcerative colitis or Crohn's disease, or a healthy co-twin of an affected twin (not recorded which).

CDR3 sequence reads: CSVEGNLLGQGRNGYTF. The chain combines TRBV29-1 with TRBJ1-2; TCRdb's assignment of TRBD1 cannot be checked, as there is no DNA. From germline, CDR1 is SQVTM and CDR2 ANQGSEA. The CDR3 is made up of 17 amino acids.

The V gene is TRBV11-2, the J gene TRBJ2-1; the TCRdb call, TRBD1, lacks DNA for checking. Germline V lookup: CDR1 SGHAT, CDR2 FQNNGV. The CDR3 runs 16 residues. The CDR3 here is CASKKQANSSYNEQFF.

The rearrangement uses TRBV4-1 and TRBJ2-5; TCRdb proposes TRBD2, but this gene call is untestable without DNA. The CDR3 sequence is 17 residues long. Germline loops: CDR1 MGHRA, CDR2 YSYEKL. The CDR3 reads CASSQTISGRASETQYF.

V and J are TRBV3-1 and TRBJ2-1; as DNA is missing, the TRBD1 call by TCRdb cannot be tested. Germline CDR1 and CDR2: LGHDT and YNNKEL (reference sequence). CDR3 length: 16 residues. The chain's CDR3 is CASSEPRDRGPYEQFF.

The chain links TRBV7-9 to TRBJ1-1; TCRdb's D gene call, TRBD1, goes unchecked for lack of DNA. The CDR3 is made up of 14 amino acids. Germline loops: CDR1 SEHNR, CDR2 FQNEAQ (reference sequence). This CDR3 reads CASSPHRGGTEAFF.

The rearrangement uses TRBV3-1 and TRBJ2-2; checking the TCRdb D call of TRBD1 is not possible without DNA. The germline gives CDR1 LGHDT, CDR2 YNNKEL (reference sequence). CDR3 length: 17 residues. The CDR3 loop is CASSPLGGQGGTGELFF. The full variable domain, its missing parts supplied by reference TRBV3-1 and TRBJ2-2, is DTAVSQTPKYLVTQMGNDKSIKCEQNLGHDTMYWYKQDSKKFLKIMFSYNNKELIINETVPNRFSPKSPDKAHLNLHINSLELGDSAVYFCASSPLGGQGGTGELFFGEGSRLTVL.

The chain links TRBV20-1 to TRBJ2-1; TCRdb's assignment of TRBD1 cannot be checked, as there is no DNA. The CDR3 runs 15 residues. Germline V lookup: CDR1 DFQATT, CDR2 SNEGSKA (reference sequence). Here the CDR3 reads CSALKGRGILDEQFF.

The V call is TRBV5-1, the J call TRBJ1-5; TCRdb's D call of TRBD1 is untestable without DNA. There are 15 residues in the CDR3. Per the germline V gene, CDR1 is SGHRS and CDR2 is YFSETQ. The CDR3 sequence is CASSLEPQTGRPQHF.

The chain uses TRBV27 and TRBJ2-5; checking the TCRdb D call of TRBD1 is not possible without DNA. Germline V gives CDR1 MNHEY, CDR2 SMNVEV (reference sequence). This CDR3 has 14 amino acids. The CDR3 loop reads CASSLRPRGETQYF.

This chain connects TRBV2 to TRBJ2-7; TCRdb calls TRBD1, which cannot be checked without DNA. The CDR3 is 13 amino acids. Germline loops: CDR1 SNHLY, CDR2 FYNNEI. CDR3 residues: CASTRTGDHEQYF.

This rearrangement joins TRBV5-4 to TRBJ2-1; TCRdb proposes TRBD2, but this gene call is untestable without DNA. Germline V lookup: CDR1 SGHNT, CDR2 YYREEE (reference sequence). This CDR3 is built from 14 residues. The CDR3: CASSSRDSWNEQFF.

The J gene is TRBJ2-6, the V gene TRBV19. Germline V gives CDR1 LNHDA, CDR2 SQIVND (reference sequence). The CDR3 consists of 15 residues. CDR3: CASSIKAAGANVLTF. The entire variable domain, with the rest obtained from reference TRBV19 and TRBJ2-6, is as follows: DGGITQSPKYLFRKEGQNVTLSCEQNLNHDAMYWYRQDPGQGLRLIYYSQIVNDFQKGDIAEGYSVSREKKESFPLTVTSAQKNPTAFYLCASSIKAAGANVLTFGAGSRLTVL.

The chain joins TRBV7-2 to TRBJ1-4; no DNA is available, so the TRBD1 call from TCRdb remains unchecked. The CDR3 loop spans 14 amino acids. Germline CDR1 reads SGHTA; CDR2 reads FQGNSA. The CDR3 protein is CASSPQGANEKLFF.